This T cell receptor (beta chain) derives from a study of blood T cell repertoires in COVID-19. At the level of the study: Sites across the United States, Italy and Spain contributed samples from acute and convalescent COVID-19. T cells, B-cell-depleted T cells, or PBMCs supplied cDNA or gDNA.

A Seattle source enrolled patients during active infection and followed them longitudinally. Per the study methods: Estimated nucleated cell counts came from reference gene primer amplification. This table comes from immunoSEQ multiplex PCR, and its TCRdb copy is limited to in-frame clones, with some not included. V and J calls plus clone size are reproduced from that table; the DNA served to infer D and trimming. The repertoire holds about 250,000 clones, 86% seen once, with around 6% in the top ten. CDR3 size: 13 residues. The V and J ends lost 6 bases and 8 bases, in that order; junction bases with no gene match: 8.

The chain has TRBV12-3 or TRBV12-4 and TRBJ2-3, with TRBD2 identical over 7 bases. The sequenced sample was peripheral blood. This sequence originates from a woman aged 80 or older with COVID-19, enrolled during active disease. The CDR3 region has the DNA TGTGCCAGCAGCCTAGGACTAGTCAGTACGCAGTATTTT. Amino acid sequence: CASSLGLVSTQYF.